The clone carrying this T cell receptor (beta chain) was counted at least ten times. Its antigen is unidentified. Investigators profiled TCR beta VDJ and CDR3 from genomic DNA template. In TCRdb, the reads were re-called with MiXCR into one record per CDR3 protein. The table includes 150,000 to 200,000 distinct CDR3 sequences, approximately 46% detected once. This entry belongs to a study of CD8+CD57+ T cells in acquired aplastic anemia. Whole-study results and caveats: Found in both controls and patients were fewer than 35 CD8+ CDR3 sequences. No significant patient-versus-control difference appeared in CD8+ Simpson's diversity.

Germline loops: CDR1 SGHDN, CDR2 FVKESK. The CDR3 consists of 13 residues. Deletions cut 5 bases from V and 2 bases from J, with 7 bases between. The rearrangement uses TRBV14 and TRBJ2-1; a possible D gene is TRBD2 (5 bases). The sequenced material came from sorted CD4+, CD8+, or CD8+CD57+ T cells (not recorded which) from PBMCs. This clonotype originated in a human donor in good health. The CDR3 here is CASSDGTYNEQFF. The DNA of the CDR3 is TGTGCCAGCAGCGACGGGACCTACAATGAGCAGTTCTTC. Full variable domain (outside the CDR3, taken from reference TRBV14 and TRBJ2-1): EAGVTQFPSHSVIEKGQTVTLRCDPISGHDNLYWYRRVMGKEIKFLLHFVKESKQDESGMPNNRFLAERTGGTYSTLKVQPAELEDSGVYFCASSDGTYNEQFFGPGTRLTVL.